These 22 T cell receptor beta chains share one sample of origin, sequenced in a study of CD8 T cells in ankylosing spondylitis. In TCRdb, the 5' RACE reads were re-called with MiXCR into one record per CDR3 protein. The table includes about 31,000 distinct CDR3 sequences, 7.2% detected once. The specimen was blood, either unsorted or a sorted T cell fraction (not recorded which). The receptor source for this set is a male donor with ankylosing spondylitis or in good health (not recorded which).

This clonotype was found many times. The chain combines TRBV14 with TRBJ1-1; perhaps TRBD1 as D (6 bases). The V end was cut by 6 bases, the J end by 4 bases, with 15 bases between. Per the germline V gene, CDR1 is SGHDN and CDR2 is FVKESK. The CDR3 consists of 14 residues. CDR3 sequence: CASSAPGTTTEAFF. The CDR3 bases are TGTGCCAGCAGTGCACCGGGGACAACCACTGAAGCTTTCTTT.

This clonotype has at least ten counts. The rearrangement joins TRBV6-1 to TRBJ2-6, with TRBD1 matching over 7 bases. This CDR3 spans 17 amino acids. Germline CDR1 is MNHNS and CDR2 is SASEGT. Trimming took 7 bases from V and 0 from J; bases not matched to a gene: 9. CDR3 sequence (DNA): TGTGCCAGCACGTCGGGGACAGTCCTCTCTGGGGCCAACGTCCTGACTTTC. Protein product: CASTSGTVLSGANVLTF.

With regard to this clonotype: This may be a read error: a much more frequent sequence differs by one nucleotide. This chain connects TRBV20-1 to TRBJ1-2; 8 positions agree with TRBD1. The CDR3 is made up of 14 amino acids. With 4 bases clipped from V and 2 bases from J, the junction kept 6 bases outside the gene matches. CDR1 DFQATT and CDR2 SNEGSKA come from the germline V gene (reference sequence). The CDR3 spells CSAIRGQGNYGYTF. The CDR3 region has the DNA TGCAGTGCTATACGCGGACAGGGAAACTATGGCTACACCTTC.

This clonotype was seen at least ten times. V usage is TRBV29-1 and J usage is TRBJ2-1, with D possibly called TRBD1 or TRBD2 (6 bases each). The ends were cut back, 7 bases at V and 9 bases at J, with 19 bases in the middle. CDR3 length equals 13 residues. Germline V gene sequence: CDR1 SQVTM, CDR2 ANQGSEA. CDR3 region: CSGLESGAGEQFF. In DNA form, the CDR3 reads TGCAGCGGCCTCGAGTCGGGGGCGGGTGAGCAGTTCTTC.

In this sample, this clonotype turned up many times. The chain joins TRBV3-1 to TRBJ2-7, with D tentatively TRBD1 (5 bases). Per the germline V gene, CDR1 is LGHDT and CDR2 is YNNKEL (reference sequence). V dropped 1 base and J dropped 5 bases, with 9 bases sitting between them. This CDR3 comprises 13 residues. In DNA, the CDR3 is TGTGCCAGCAGCCAAGGAATAGGGGACGAGCAGTACTTC. Amino acid sequence: CASSQGIGDEQYF.

V usage is TRBV13 and J usage is TRBJ2-5; D remains unclear. V lost 4 bases, J lost 0 bases, and 15 bases lay in between. In germline, CDR1 is PRHDT, CDR2 FYEKMQ (reference sequence). The CDR3 spans 16 residues. CDR3 sequence reads: CASSSGPVCYQETQYF. The CDR3 DNA follows: TGTGCCAGCAGCTCTGGGCCCGTTTGCTACCAAGAGACCCAGTACTTC.

This rearrangement joins TRBV28 to TRBJ2-7, with 9 bases identical to TRBD2. The length of the CDR3 is 15 residues. With 8 bases clipped from V and 0 bases from J, the junction kept 8 bases outside the gene matches. The germline V gene has CDR1 MDHEN and CDR2 SYDVKM. The CDR3 region has the DNA TGTGCCAGCCGAAAATCACTAGCGGGCTCCTACGAGCAGTACTTC. Translating it yields CASRKSLAGSYEQYF.

In this sample, this clonotype turned up many times. This chain links TRBV9 with TRBJ2-5, with D perhaps TRBD1 (6 bases). This CDR3 spans 14 amino acids. Germline values: CDR1 SGDLS, CDR2 YYNGEE. V shed 3 bases and J shed 4 bases, with 13 bases lying between them. The CDR3: CASSDPDSAETQYF. The CDR3, as DNA: TGTGCCAGCAGCGACCCGGACAGCGCAGAGACCCAGTACTTC.

The rearrangement links TRBV5-1 to TRBJ2-4; D may correspond to TRBD1 or TRBD2 (5 bases each). Trimming took 1 base from V and 0 from J, leaving 14 bases between them. The CDR3 runs to 17 residues. Looked up from germline, CDR1 is SGHRS and CDR2 is YFSETQ. The CDR3 DNA is TGCGCCAGCAGCTTGCGGGACGGACCCCTAGCCAAAAACATTCAGTACTTC. This gives the protein CASSLRDGPLAKNIQYF. Looking up the rest from reference TRBV5-1 and TRBJ2-4 gives the full variable domain: KAGVTQTPRYLIKTRGQQVTLSCSPISGHRSVSWYQQTPGQGLQFLFEYFSETQRNKGNFPGRFSGRQFSNSRSEMNVSTLELGDSALYLCASSLRDGPLAKNIQYFGAGTRLSVL.

In its sample, this clonotype was seen many times. The chain has TRBV3-1 and TRBJ2-7, with D perhaps matching TRBD1 (6 bases). This CDR3 spans 15 amino acids. CDR1 is LGHDT and CDR2 is YNNKEL in the germline V gene (reference sequence). Trimming stripped 2 bases from V and 5 bases from J, with 16 bases between. CDR3 bases: TGTGCCAGCAGCCAATTATCCAGGGGCAGGAACGAGCAGTACTTC. This sequence encodes CASSQLSRGRNEQYF.

This clonotype has at least ten counts. V usage is TRBV25-1 and J usage is TRBJ2-5; TRBD2 might be the D (5 bases). The length of the CDR3 is 13 residues. Trimming removed 6 bases from V and 5 bases from J, with 13 bases in between. Looked up from germline, CDR1 is MGHDK and CDR2 is SYGVNS. The CDR3 spells CASRDGRIETQYF. For the CDR3, the DNA is TGTGCCAGCAGGGATGGGAGAATTGAGACCCAGTACTTC.

The chain joins TRBV5-3 to TRBJ2-2, with 7 bases aligning to TRBD1. TRBV5-3 is sorted into the ORF group, with uncertain function. The J segment lost 6 bases and the V segment lost 8 bases, leaving 10 bases of the junction unmatched. The CDR3 extends over 14 amino acids. The CDR3 sequence: CARGRGGQSGELFF. In DNA form, the CDR3 reads TGTGCCAGGGGCCGTGGGGGACAGTCCGGGGAGCTGTTTTTT.

This clonotype was counted many times. This chain joins TRBV2 and TRBJ2-1; the match to TRBD2 covers 13 bases. From germline, CDR1 is SNHLY and CDR2 FYNNEI. This CDR3 spans 14 amino acids. J was trimmed by 7 bases and V by 4 bases; bases with no gene match: 1. Written as DNA, the CDR3 is TGTGCCAGCAGTGCGACTAGCGGGAGGAATGAGCAGTTCTTC. It specifies CASSATSGRNEQFF.

The table lists this clonotype with many counts. The chain employs TRBV20-1 and TRBJ2-1; the D is unclear. Trimming shortened V by 5 bases and J by 0 bases, and 23 bases separated the two germline ends. This CDR3 comprises 18 residues. Germline values: CDR1 DFQATT, CDR2 SNEGSKA (reference sequence). The CDR3 here is CSAPPGGARRSSYNEQFF. The CDR3 coding sequence is TGCAGTGCTCCCCCCGGTGGCGCGCGTAGAAGCTCCTACAATGAGCAGTTCTTC.

Many counts were recorded for this clonotype. The chain recombines TRBV28 with TRBJ2-3, with TRBD2 matching over 13 bases. V lost 5 bases and J lost 1; bases outside the gene matches: 3. The CDR3 extends over 16 amino acids. Germline V gene sequence: CDR1 MDHEN, CDR2 SYDVKM. In DNA, the CDR3 is TGTGCCAGCAGTATAGGACTAGCGGGGGGCACAGATACGCAGTATTTT. Translation gives CASSIGLAGGTDTQYF.

This clonotype was seen repeatedly, ten times or more. The rearrangement links TRBV29-1 to TRBJ2-6; 7 bases are shared with TRBD1. The CDR3 runs to 15 residues. V lost 6 bases to trimming and J lost 0 bases; unmatched junction nucleotides: 5. Germline V CDR1 and CDR2: SQVTM, ANQGSEA. DNA for the CDR3: TGCAGCGTAAGACAGGGATCCTCTGGGGCCAACGTCCTGACTTTC. Its protein product is CSVRQGSSGANVLTF.

This clonotype was seen ten or more times. The rearrangement joins TRBV5-1 to TRBJ1-2; D gene uncertain. The CDR3 has 14 residues. Trimming took 7 bases from V and 4 from J, leaving 17 bases between them. Germline lookup yields CDR1 SGHRS and CDR2 YFSETQ. CDR3 residues: CASASGIAAYGYTF. The CDR3, as DNA: TGCGCCAGCGCATCTGGGATAGCAGCCTATGGCTACACCTTC.

This clonotype has ten or more counts. This chain uses TRBV12-3 or TRBV12-4 with TRBJ1-2, with 7 bases that match TRBD1. The CDR3 is made up of 13 amino acids. With 6 bases clipped from V and 8 bases from J, the junction kept 9 bases outside the gene matches. As DNA, the CDR3 is TGTGCCAGCAGGCGACAGGGCCCCGAGGGCTACACCTTC. Residues: CASRRQGPEGYTF.

In its sample, this clonotype was seen many times. V is TRBV18 and J is TRBJ1-6, with a tentative D call TRBD1 (5 bases). V lost 4 bases and J 5 bases, leaving 9 bases between the germline ends. The CDR3 consists of 14 residues. CDR1 is KGHSH, CDR2 LQKENI, per germline. In DNA form, the CDR3 reads TGTGCCAGCTCACTAGCGACAGATAATTCACCCCTCCACTTT. It codes for CASSLATDNSPLHF.

This clonotype was picked up many times. The CDR3 DNA follows: TGTGCCAGCAGTTCCCTCCTAGCGGGAAGTTGGAATGAGCAGTTCTTC. Residues: CASSSLLAGSWNEQFF. This rearrangement joins TRBV6-5 to TRBJ2-1; TRBD2 aligns across 9 bases. CDR3 length equals 16 residues. Trimming cost V 4 bases and J 7 bases; bases outside gene matches: 11. Germline lookup yields CDR1 MNHEY and CDR2 SVGAGI.

This clonotype was picked up many times. The chain joins TRBV29-1 to TRBJ2-2; 7 positions agree with TRBD2. V gave up 2 bases and J gave up 0 bases; unmatched junction bases: 3. From germline, CDR1 is SQVTM and CDR2 ANQGSEA. This CDR3 is 15 amino acids long. CDR3 protein: CSVEPLAANTGELFF. The CDR3 DNA sequence: TGCAGCGTTGAACCCCTAGCGGCGAACACCGGGGAGCTGTTTTTT.

This clonotype showed up many times. The junction departs from the called germline gene at one end, perhaps through a read error. The rearrangement joins TRBV18 to TRBJ2-1; 11 bases agree with TRBD2. Looked up from germline, CDR1 is KGHSH and CDR2 is LQKENI. This CDR3 spans 16 amino acids. The CDR3 protein is CASSSPSGRTTNEQFF. CDR3 bases: TGTGCCAGCTCATCACCTAGCGGGAGGACGACTAATGAGCAGTTCTTC.